The source of this TCR beta chain is a study of cytomegalovirus exposure and HLA in healthy donors (dated by TCRdb to the late 2010s). Context from the whole study: According to an earlier analysis of 587 of the donors, some 180 million T cells yielded some 110 million unique TCR beta sequences and about 300 Gb of sequence data. Every discovery cohort repertoire had been produced on one sequencing platform. Among the approximately 400 genotyped donors, 75% to 90% belonged to the genetic ancestry cluster associated with self-reported Caucasian donors. The study aimed to test whether signatures of past pathogen exposure could be identified by cataloging public T cell receptors. The later analysis used no new phenotypic data to find candidate immune exposures, relying instead on TCR beta sequences and their occurrence across donors. A handful of DR-DQ haplotypes were handled as single units for association and clustering because linkage in the cohort was strong. In addition to the first cohort of 666 subjects, a separate validation cohort of approximately 130 different subjects was used. Using immunosequencing, the study profiled T cell repertoires from some 670 subjects and related those repertoires to cytomegalovirus serostatus. A later analysis re-analyzed previously published TCR beta repertoires from several hundred donors and added high-resolution HLA genotyping to study TCR occurrence patterns. To predict cytomegalovirus infection status, the study brought together high-throughput TCR immunosequencing, statistical association of individual TCRs with disease status, and machine learning. A later genetic analysis took genome-wide SNP genotypes for about 55% of the 666 donors and used that subset as a discovery cohort. To decide whether each TCR beta V gene segment behaved as functional or pseudogenic, an earlier analysis of some 580 of the donors relied on high-throughput TCR beta sequencing. Roughly 300 gigabases of sequencing data and roughly 90 million unique TCR sequences were included in an early release covering 550 to 800 HLA-typed donors. Across 300 to 500 genotyped donors of the cohort, an average of approximately 220,000 unique TCR beta nucleotide sequences per donor were sequenced, and around 20% of those sequences were non-productive. Donor age, sex, ethnicity and CMV serostatus were compiled alongside the repertoire data. Typing coverage differed by locus: A, B, C, DRB1 and DQB1 were typed in roughly 620-630 donors, DQA1 in around 500, DPA1 in 600 to 610, and DPB1 in 472. HLA typing covered class I and class II loci at four-digit resolution.

As for this clone: The target of this receptor is not known. No base quality information exists; no much larger clone differs at one position.

V loses 4 bases, J loses 5 bases, and the germline ends lie 12 bases apart. For CDR1 and CDR2, the germline V gene lists SGHRS and YFSETQ. The CDR3 measures 13 amino acids from cysteine to phenylalanine. The read is trimmed to its CDR3 DNA, 39 bases read in frame from base 1. The cohort comprised some 700 healthy bone marrow donors. All cohort members were sampled while nominally healthy, although unrecorded immune exposures were likely present. The donor was CMV seronegative and belonged to the group of several hundred seronegative cohort members. Every donor gave a peripheral blood sample, and the peripheral blood mononuclear cells from that sample were used for TCR beta sequencing. Genomic DNA extraction from the blood cell samples was performed with the Qiagen DNeasy Blood Extraction Kit. Study-wide conclusions, independent of this receptor: Several of the top co-occurrence clusters appeared to be linked to parvovirus B19, influenza, CMV and Epstein-Barr virus, according to a later analysis. In an earlier analysis of approximately 590 of the donors, most TCR beta V segments appeared in productive rearrangements about 87% or about 30% of the time, broadly matching IMGT annotations. Specific HLA alleles were associated with 15,000 to 20,000 TCR beta sequences at a false discovery rate of 0.05 in a later analysis. In a later analysis, HLA-associated TCR beta chains were found to be more clonally expanded and to have lower generation probabilities than equally common non-associated chains. Because HLA typing was unavailable for some donors at each locus, only the typed subset was used in association tests. Compared with the roughly 670-donor mean, donors in an Asian-associated ancestry cluster had fewer N-insertions in productive TCRs, according to a later genetic analysis. The only immune exposure information available for the cohort was CMV serostatus. The classifier was reported to diagnose cytomegalovirus status with high specificity and sensitivity in both the original cohort and the validation cohort. Most TCR sequences were seen in very few donors, while some public TCRs were found in many individuals. V-gene and J-gene trimming of TCR beta chains was associated with a missense DCLRE1C variant in a later genetic analysis, and the association was replicated in an independent cohort. Most CMV-associated TCR beta chains appeared to be HLA-restricted in a later analysis, and the HLA associations seemed to be driven largely by CMV exposure. Only TCR beta chains were sequenced in this cohort, and the absence of alpha or paired-chain data limited detectable features. A cluster of highly shared sequence variants was judged likely to represent a technical artifact of the sequencing pipeline. Because the 87-base-pair reads could not distinguish some IMGT-functional V segments, including TRBV6-2 and TRBV6-3, those segments were excluded. Presence/absence analyses assumed roughly uniform sequencing depth across donors, an assumption that may not hold. The authors suggested that the approach could potentially be generalized to other disease states and immunological phenotypes. Strong co-occurrence of HLA alleles, especially DR and DQ, made assigning TCR associations to individual alleles difficult. Because counts were too low, about 18 rarely observed V segments, including chromosome 9 orphons, were excluded from the earlier analysis of a few hundred of the donors. According to a later analysis, TCR association rates differed among HLA loci, with DRB1 alleles showing the most associated TCRs and HLA-C alleles showing the fewest. In the study, roughly 160 TCR beta chains were listed as associated with cytomegalovirus. Correlated functional status among segregating V segments might be attributable to linkage disequilibrium, but an unknown experimental factor could not be ruled out. In vitro tests confirmed that a few of the cytomegalovirus-associated TCR beta chains recognize cytomegalovirus antigens. A further reported finding was that TCR beta sequences accurately predicted the HLA-A and HLA-B alleles for most subjects in the first cohort.

The library was produced with the immunoSEQ multiplex PCR assay. For the multiplex PCR, a mixture combining 60 forward primers for TCR Vbeta segments and 13 reverse primers for TCR Jbeta segments was used. A multiplex PCR assay on genomic DNA amplified the CDR3 region of rearranged TCR beta genes. The amplified TCR beta libraries were sequenced on the Illumina HiSeq System as 87-base-pair reads. In the authors' own workflow: In a later analysis, roughly 80 million unique TCR beta chains were counted across the roughly 670 repertoires, and about 10 million of these chains were shared by at least two donors. Raw reads were error-corrected and collapsed into unique sequences with a nearest-neighbor algorithm that merged closely related sequences to remove PCR and sequencing errors. To assign V, D and J gene segments, CDR3 sequences were aligned to IMGT reference sequences. For a sequence to be retained, at least a six-nucleotide match to both a V gene segment and a J gene segment was required. A rearrangement counted as productive if the CDR3 had no stop codons and remained in frame with V and J, and every other rearrangement counted as non-productive. Following IMGT convention, CDR3 was defined as the stretch from the second conserved V-encoded cysteine up to the conserved J-encoded phenylalanine. In an earlier analysis of 587 of the donors, sequences lacking an unambiguous match to a single V gene segment were excluded. In an earlier analysis of 587 of the donors, a V segment was called functional when productive rearrangements were above 56.7%, and segregating when the standard deviation between donors exceeded 5%. A statistical classification framework was developed to diagnose cytomegalovirus status using the catalog of TCR beta chain sequences. In a later analysis, TCR nucleotide sequences were compared against IMGT/GENE-DB human TR gene sequences so that V and J genes could be assigned. A later analysis assigned CDR3 sequences and most-parsimonious VDJ recombination scenarios with the TCRdist pipeline. A later analysis defined each TCR beta chain by its CDR3 amino acid sequence plus V-gene family, and excluded reads lacking a unique V-gene family. As a way to deal with suspected cross-contamination and a sequencing artifact, a later analysis dropped more than 500 nucleotide sequences that were highly shared and had low generation probability. For each public chain, a later analysis derived a clonal expansion index from normalized ranks of inferred template counts within each repertoire. In a later analysis, generation probabilities were computed using a VDJ recombination model fitted to out-of-frame rearrangements, and the results were checked against IGoR. A later analysis scored TCR-TCR, TCR-HLA and TCR-CMV co-occurrence with hypergeometric tests, applying a repertoire-size bias correction to TCR pairs. To estimate false discovery rates, a later analysis permuted the HLA or CMV assignments 20 times. In a later analysis, co-occurring TCRs were grouped with DBSCAN, and TCRdist sequence similarity was added when clustering was performed within HLA-allele-positive subsets. For co-occurrence clustering, repertoires with fewer than 30,000 or more than 120,000 public chains were excluded, along with several repertoires with anomalous nucleotide sharing. The table was pulled from immuneACCESS by TCRdb, which kept in-frame rearrangements only. Such tables lose some clones; where checked, under half of the loss comes from unresolved V genes, and the rest has no known cause. Clone size and the V and J calls come from that table; the DNA yielded D and trimming. This sample holds 200,000 to 250,000 clones; 60% to 85% were observed only once. The ten largest account for around a sixth of the sample.

This chain joins TRBV5-1 to TRBJ1-1, with no D gene named confidently. This TCR came from a man between 35 and 55 years old in good health and CMV-seronegative. The specimen sequenced was PBMCs. The nucleotide sequence reads as follows: TGCGCCAGCAGCGTCGGAGAAATGACTGAAGCTTTCTTT. This encodes CASSVGEMTEAFF.